The clone carrying this TCR beta chain has at least ten counts. No antigen is known for it. The authors built TCR beta libraries using iRepertoire HTBI primers and Arm-PCR of CDR3 regions. In TCRdb, the multiplex PCR reads were re-called with MiXCR into one record per CDR3 protein. The table lists roughly 500,000 distinct CDR3 sequences, roughly 13% of them singletons, with roughly a tenth in the top ten. The data were taken from a study of regulatory T cells in long-lasting Graves disease. Study-level points and caveats: Persistent Graves' patients showed less TCR diversity than newly diagnosed patients showed. Among samples with persistent disease, TRBV28, TRBJ1-2 and TRBJ2-5 were favored.

The V end lost 6 bases, the J end lost 2 bases, and 11 bases lay between the germline ends. The V gene's germline CDR1 is MGHDK and CDR2 SYGVNS. This CDR3 has 13 residues. Documented time point: newly diagnosed GD, antithyroid drugs for less than 3 months. RNA isolated from PBMCs was used to make the TCR library. The data were also submitted as part of a second study, on T cells in Graves' hyperthyroidism and ophthalmopathy. As that report states: Used for diagnoses were clinical symptoms, serum thyroxine and TRAb, thyroid ultrasound and orbital computed tomography. The HTBI primer set was used in a first-round RT-PCR of the TCR CDR3.

The sequencing used peripheral blood mononuclear cells (PBMCs), collected at new diagnosis, from a patient treated with antithyroid drugs. The V and J genes are TRBV25-1 and TRBJ2-7, with D tentatively TRBD1 (6 bases). This receptor was identified in a man aged 25-40 years with Graves disease. CDR3 nucleotide sequence: TGTGCCAGCAGGACAGGCCTCACCTACGAGCAGTACTTC. It yields the protein CASRTGLTYEQYF.